This T cell receptor beta chain was recovered during a study of human T cells and chemical hapten exposure. About the study: DPC at 2% was the sensitizing agent, placed on approximately 2 cm by approximately 2 cm of upper inner arm skin. DPC at 0.01% went onto the upper back in patch tests, read at 6 days.

This clonotype has a count of ten or more. Its antigen remains unknown. Unique molecular identifiers were linked by the library to individual cDNA molecules. Each CDR3 protein is one row after TCRdb ran MiXCR on the RACE reads. This sample has about 40,000 distinct CDR3 sequences, with about 8.9% found just once. Trimming took 2 bases from V and 0 from J; bases not matched to a gene: 15. Germline CDR1 reads LGHNA; CDR2 reads YSLEER. This CDR3 has 20 residues. Time point reported: patch test 2, 6 weeks after DPC sensitization. Sample treatment: therapeutic diphenylcyclopropenone sensitization with weekly scalp DPC. The study, taken as a whole, reports: Expanded TCRs grouped into significantly more large CDR3 similarity clusters than controls produced.

The origin of this receptor is a woman aged 40 to 50 with alopecia areata. Some clones in this sample may be carry-over from other donors' samples. Sequencing was performed on whole blood, taken in connection with sensitization to the hapten diphenylcyclopropenone (DPC). This chain links TRBV4-3 with TRBJ2-3; 9 positions agree with TRBD1. The CDR3 loop is CASSQRALGQGDASTDTQYF. The CDR3 DNA sequence: TGCGCCAGCAGCCAACGGGCTCTGGGACAGGGAGATGCTAGCACAGATACGCAGTATTTT.